This T cell receptor beta chain was recorded in a study of OX40 agonist ivuxolimab in advanced cancers. V trimming: 4 bases; J trimming: 8 bases; junction bases outside the gene matches: 16. Germline lookup yields CDR1 MNHNS and CDR2 SASEGT. This CDR3 is built from 16 residues. TCRdb keeps only in-frame clones here, not all; method: immunoSEQ multiplex PCR. Among some 42,000 clones listed, roughly nine tenths were seen once. Points from the study as a whole: Clonal expansion in partial responders at 0.1-3.0 mg/kg ranked among the lowest. At 0.1 to 3.0 mg/kg and by week 6, clonal expansion occurred in CD4+ and CD8+ blood T cells.

This clone was observed a single time. Its target is unknown. V gene TRBV6-1 combines with J gene TRBJ1-2; TRBD1 agrees at 7 bases. Source: CD4+ or CD8+ T cells sorted from blood, taken in a trial of the OX40 agonist ivuxolimab. The receptor's source is an adult with an advanced solid tumor such as melanoma, head and neck, liver or kidney cancer. In DNA, the CDR3 is TGTGCCAGCAGTGTAGAGGGGGCGCTGGGGTCTGAGGGCTACACCTTC. It is translated as CASSVEGALGSEGYTF.